A single sample gave rise to the 2 T cell receptor beta chains below, sequenced in a study of breast tumors, draining lymph nodes, adjacent tissues. TCRdb re-called the multiplex PCR reads through MiXCR, storing one row per CDR3 protein. Here the sample spans about 100,000 distinct CDR3 sequences, 20% to 25% being singletons. Samples came from axillary lymph nodes draining the breast cancer. The sequencing input was axillary lymph node tissue. Receptors originate from a female donor with breast cancer. Some clones in this sample may be carry-over from other donors' samples.

This clonotype was recorded a few times. V is TRBV19 and J is TRBJ2-4, with a tentative D call TRBD1 (6 bases). The CDR3 is 15 residues long. CDR1 and CDR2 from the germline V gene are LNHDA and SQIVND (reference sequence). The V end lost 2 bases, the J end lost 8 bases, and 16 bases lay between the germline ends. The CDR3 is CASSITWGPGYIQYF. The CDR3 DNA sequence: TGTGCCAGTAGTATAACCTGGGGGCCAGGTTACATTCAGTACTTC.

This clonotype was observed at least ten times. J is TRBJ2-7 and V is TRBV5-8, with D possibly matching TRBD2 (6 bases). Germline loops: CDR1 SGHTS, CDR2 YDEGEE. The length of the CDR3 is 15 residues. V lost 3 bases to trimming and J lost 2 bases, with 15 bases between them. The CDR3 loop is CASSWGVTGAYEQYF. The DNA for the CDR3 is TGTGCCAGCAGCTGGGGGGTTACAGGAGCCTACGAGCAGTACTTC.